The sequence of this T cell receptor beta chain was determined in a study of blood T cell repertoires in COVID-19. Study as a whole: T cells, B-cell-depleted T cells, or PBMCs supplied cDNA or gDNA.

Trimming cost V 4 bases and J 6 bases, with 19 bases left between them. The CDR3 spans 16 residues. Germline V gene lookup returns CDR1 MNHEY and CDR2 SVGEGT. The method was immunoSEQ multiplex PCR; TCRdb's version includes in-frame clones alone and lacks a portion of them. The data contain about 80,000 clones, more than 70% of them singletons. This chain connects TRBV6-2 or TRBV6-3 to TRBJ1-5, with TRBD1 as a possible D gene (6 bases). The sample consisted of peripheral blood. The clonotype originates from a woman at least 80 years old with acute or convalescent COVID-19. The CDR3 spells CASSLRAVQGSQPQHF. DNA for the CDR3: TGTGCCAGCAGTTTACGGGCCGTACAGGGAAGTCAGCCCCAGCATTTT.